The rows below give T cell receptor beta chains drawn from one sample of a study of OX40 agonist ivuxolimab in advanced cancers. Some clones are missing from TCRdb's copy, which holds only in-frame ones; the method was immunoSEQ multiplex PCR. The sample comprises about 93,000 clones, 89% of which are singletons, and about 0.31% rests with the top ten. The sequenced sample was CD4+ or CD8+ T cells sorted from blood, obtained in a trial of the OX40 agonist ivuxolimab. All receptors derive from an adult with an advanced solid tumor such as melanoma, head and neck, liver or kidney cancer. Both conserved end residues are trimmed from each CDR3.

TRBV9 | ASSVVTGPTGELF
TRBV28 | ASMSGTRVYEQY
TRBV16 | ASSKGTPRETQY
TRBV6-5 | ASRRSERANVLT
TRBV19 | ASSIRTAITGNTIY
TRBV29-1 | SVGQGRGNQPQH
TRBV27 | ASSLGGARPQH
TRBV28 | ASSLPGGTKNIQY
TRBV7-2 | ASSETWEGEGYT
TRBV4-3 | ASSQSYRGSSSYNEQF
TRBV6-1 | ASRGRQGYGYT
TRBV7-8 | ASSLVFRDRAGFYGYT